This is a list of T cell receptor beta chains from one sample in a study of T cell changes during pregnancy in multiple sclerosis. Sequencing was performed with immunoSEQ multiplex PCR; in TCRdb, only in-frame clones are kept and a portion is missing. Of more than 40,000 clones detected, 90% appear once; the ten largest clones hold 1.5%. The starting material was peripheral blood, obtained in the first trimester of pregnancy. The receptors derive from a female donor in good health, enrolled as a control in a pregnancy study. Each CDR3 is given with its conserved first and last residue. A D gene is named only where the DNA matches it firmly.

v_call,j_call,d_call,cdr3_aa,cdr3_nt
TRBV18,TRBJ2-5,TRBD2,CASSPRSGLEETQYF,TGTGCCAGCTCACCACGTAGCGGGCTGGAAGAGACCCAGTACTTC
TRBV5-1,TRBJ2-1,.,CASSLGASSYNEQFF,TGCGCCAGCAGCTTGGGAGCGAGCTCCTACAATGAGCAGTTCTTC
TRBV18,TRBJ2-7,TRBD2,CASSLGGTLYEQYF,TGTGCCAGCTCACTCGGGGGGACCCTCTACGAGCAGTACTTC
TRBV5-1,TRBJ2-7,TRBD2,CASSWTSGRDATYEQYF,TGCGCCAGCAGCTGGACTAGCGGGAGGGACGCAACCTACGAGCAGTACTTC
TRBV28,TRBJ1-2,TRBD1,CASHGPGQRGHYGYTF,TGTGCCAGCCATGGACCGGGACAGCGGGGGCACTATGGCTACACCTTC
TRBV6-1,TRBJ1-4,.,CASSLEGRGREKLFF,TGTGCCAGCAGTTTAGAAGGGAGGGGTCGTGAAAAACTGTTTTTT
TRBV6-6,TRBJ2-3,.,CASSPLAPTLTDTQYF,TGTGCCAGCAGTCCCCTAGCGCCTACCCTCACAGATACGCAGTATTTT
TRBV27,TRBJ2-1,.,CASSNLRSYNEQFF,TGTGCCAGCAGTAATCTTAGATCATACAATGAGCAGTTCTTC
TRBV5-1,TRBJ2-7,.,CASSLSSSGYEQYF,TGCGCCAGCAGCTTGAGCAGCTCAGGCTACGAGCAGTACTTC
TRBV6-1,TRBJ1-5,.,CASRTTITQGPQHF,TGTGCCAGCAGAACCACTATAACCCAGGGGCCCCAGCATTTT
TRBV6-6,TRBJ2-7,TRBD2,CASSYFSGGARNEQYF,TGTGCCAGCAGTTACTTCAGCGGGGGGGCCAGGAACGAGCAGTACTTC
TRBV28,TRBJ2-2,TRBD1,CASRRTPGTGGLNGELFF,TGTGCCAGCAGACGAACTCCCGGGACAGGGGGCTTGAACGGGGAGCTGTTTTTT
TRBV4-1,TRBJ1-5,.,CASSLGQNQPQHF,TGCGCCAGCAGCCTAGGACAGAATCAGCCCCAGCATTTT
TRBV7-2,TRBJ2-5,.,CASSWGVKETQYF,TGTGCCAGCAGCTGGGGCGTAAAAGAGACCCAGTACTTC
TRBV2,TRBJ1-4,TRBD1,CASSASTGSTEKLFF,TGTGCCAGCAGCGCCTCGACAGGGTCGACGGAAAAACTGTTTTTT
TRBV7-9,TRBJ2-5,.,CASSLREVGETQYF,TGTGCCAGCAGCTTACGGGAAGTCGGGGAGACCCAGTACTTC
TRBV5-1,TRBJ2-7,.,CASSIGRLRDSEQYF,TGCGCCAGCAGCATCGGACGACTACGGGATAGCGAGCAGTACTTC
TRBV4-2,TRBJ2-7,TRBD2,CASSPLAGGIYEQYF,TGTGCCAGCAGCCCCCTAGCGGGGGGAATTTACGAGCAGTACTTC
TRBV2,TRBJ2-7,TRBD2,CASSVGTGLAGVEQYF,TGTGCCAGCAGTGTGGGGACGGGACTAGCGGGGGTCGAGCAGTACTTC
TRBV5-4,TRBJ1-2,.,CASSLDDGGRYGYTF,TGTGCCAGCAGCTTGGACGATGGAGGGAGGTATGGCTACACCTTC
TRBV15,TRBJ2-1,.,CATSRDGGNNEQFF,TGTGCCACCAGCAGAGATGGAGGGAACAATGAGCAGTTCTTC
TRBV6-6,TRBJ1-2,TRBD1,CASSAGQYYGYTF,TGTGCCAGCAGCGCGGGACAGTACTATGGCTACACCTTC
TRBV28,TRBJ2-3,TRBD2,CASSRTSGSTDTQYF,TGTGCCAGCAGCCGGACTAGCGGGAGCACAGATACGCAGTATTTT
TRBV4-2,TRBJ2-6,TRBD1,CASSHTGTANSGANVLTF,TGTGCCAGCAGCCACACCGGGACAGCCAACTCTGGGGCCAACGTCCTGACTTTC
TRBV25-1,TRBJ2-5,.,CASRATSETQYF,TGTGCCAGCAGAGCCACCTCAGAGACCCAGTACTTC
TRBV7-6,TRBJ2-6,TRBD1,CASSLASGQGPAGANVLTF,TGTGCCAGCAGCTTAGCGTCTGGACAGGGTCCCGCTGGGGCCAACGTCCTGACTTTC
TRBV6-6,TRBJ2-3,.,CASSVAAGHGDTQYF,TGTGCCAGCAGCGTCGCGGCAGGGCACGGAGATACGCAGTATTTT